This T cell receptor (beta chain) is drawn from a study of identical twins. From germline, CDR1 is MNHNY and CDR2 SVGAGI (reference sequence). V shed 6 bases, J shed 8 bases, and the junction held 7 bases outside the gene matches. The CDR3 loop spans 13 amino acids. TCRdb ran MiXCR on the 5' RACE reads and lists one entry per CDR3 protein. The repertoire consists of 450,000 to 500,000 distinct CDR3 sequences, with approximately 14% occurring once and the leading ten covering approximately 0.98%. These data also formed part of another study, on yellow fever vaccine responses in identical twins.

Sequenced material: CD4+ T cells sorted from blood. This rearrangement joins TRBV6-6 to TRBJ2-1; 7 nucleotides align to TRBD1. The TCR comes from a woman aged 18 to 35 in good health. The DNA for the CDR3 is TGTGCCAGCAGCAAACAGGGGCTCCATGAGCAGTTCTTC. Protein: CASSKQGLHEQFF.